The TCR beta chain under discussion was sequenced for a study of radiotherapy plus CTLA-4 blockade in lung cancer (dated by TCRdb to 2016 to 2019). Concerning the study at large: Objective responses were observed in 18% of enrolled patients, and disease control was achieved in 30% to 40%.

The research as a whole found: The strongest predictors of response were reported to be early dynamic shifts in blood T cell clones along with a rise in serum interferon-beta following radiation. After treatment with radiotherapy and ipilimumab, TCR clones that came from tumors expanded in the peripheral blood.

Worth noting for this clone: Its antigen remains undetermined. No per-base quality is available; no much larger clone lies one base away.

The library was made by the immunoSEQ multiplex PCR assay. The table comes from immuneACCESS by way of TCRdb, which keeps in-frame sequences with V and J called. Part of the clones is missing from these tables; in studies checked, under half for an unresolved V gene and the rest for unknown reasons. In this sample the table shows 75,000 to 100,000 clones, 70% to 90% of which occur a single time. The ten largest clones take up approximately 4.9% of the sample. Unmatched junction bases come to 7, with V trimmed by 1 base and J by 3 bases. According to the germline V gene, CDR1 reads SNHLY and CDR2 reads FYNNEI. The CDR3 numbers 16 residues from cysteine through phenylalanine. The CDR3 DNA has 48 bases and is translated from base 1. Focal radiation therapy combined with CTLA-4 blockade (ipilimumab) was tested in patients with chemo-refractory metastatic non-small-cell lung cancer.

The clonotype originates from a human donor with non-small cell lung cancer that progressed on radiotherapy plus ipilimumab. The input for sequencing was peripheral blood, taken from a patient treated with radiotherapy plus ipilimumab. The sequence is built from TRBV2 and TRBJ2-5; the junction holds 8 bases that match TRBD1. The CDR3 sequence is CASSEDRGSLEETQYF. The DNA sequence is given as TGTGCCAGCAGTGAAGACAGGGGGTCATTAGAAGAGACCCAGTACTTC.